These T cell receptor beta chains were read from a single sample in a study of blood T cells in healthy people across ages. TCRdb itself ran the 5' RACE reads through MiXCR, one entry per CDR3 protein. The data show some 1.4 million distinct CDR3 sequences, with about 40% seen just once and 7.9% held by the top ten. Sequencing was performed on blood. The receptors come from a woman younger than 35 in good health. Both conserved end residues are part of each CDR3.

v_gene	j_gene	CDR3aa
TRBV2	TRBJ2-1	CASRVGLNNEQFF
TRBV4-2	TRBJ2-5	CASSQVVSGRAEETQYF
TRBV20-1	TRBJ2-1	CSARPSGSTVDEQFF
TRBV27	TRBJ2-7	CASSRPAGGLGEQYF
TRBV7-9	TRBJ2-7	CASSPPAGGIYEQYF
TRBV7-9	TRBJ1-1	CASSLVALSNTEAFF
TRBV2	TRBJ1-6	CASSESRSASPLHF
TRBV7-2	TRBJ2-1	CASSPHSARANNEQFF
TRBV7-3	TRBJ2-7	CASSLTASSSYEQYF
TRBV5-1	TRBJ2-2	CASSLQTSWSGELFF
TRBV25-1	TRBJ1-2	CASSLQGIQDYGYTF
TRBV20-1	TRBJ2-7	CSGRGASYEQYF
TRBV27	TRBJ2-5	CASSRFQGKQETQYF
TRBV3-1	TRBJ2-7	CASGQDGSEQYF
TRBV7-9	TRBJ2-1	CASSLVGSGGGNEQFF
TRBV9	TRBJ2-3	CASSPIPTSGGVADTQYF
TRBV20-1	TRBJ2-7	CSAPSYRTGLANEQYF
TRBV6-6	TRBJ1-4	CASSQKGTTNEKLFF
TRBV4-1	TRBJ1-2	CASSQWGAGGGYTF
TRBV20-1	TRBJ2-5	CSPTSVRETQYF
TRBV7-9	TRBJ2-7	CASTPVGSYEQYF
TRBV7-3	TRBJ2-5	CASSPRPTGQGETQYF
TRBV7-2	TRBJ2-1	CASSFRSGQGHEQFF
TRBV7-3	TRBJ2-1	CASSLISGEAYNEQFF
TRBV2	TRBJ2-5	CASRLAVYQETQYF
TRBV5-1	TRBJ1-4	CASRTGSFNEKLFF
TRBV29-1	TRBJ1-2	CSVVSDYGYTF
TRBV6-2/TRBV6-3	TRBJ2-1	CASSAPRTMDDEQFF
TRBV29-1	TRBJ1-2	CSVYRGFNYGYTF
TRBV2	TRBJ2-5	CASSEDRSGETQYF
TRBV7-2	TRBJ1-2	CASSETGFLGYTF
TRBV7-2	TRBJ2-5	CASREGAAGGNPYQETQYF
TRBV20-1	TRBJ2-1	CSARAVSTYNEQFF
TRBV20-1	TRBJ2-1	CSAGSVEQFF
TRBV14	TRBJ2-6	CASSQGYDVLTF
TRBV29-1	TRBJ2-7	CSVEDPRTDSYEQYF
TRBV29-1	NA	CSAAGLSSPEQYF
TRBV7-2	TRBJ2-7	CASSVTGTSSNEQYF
TRBV28	TRBJ2-7	CASSYDGYEQYF
TRBV7-2	TRBJ2-7	CASSFAVSYEQYF
TRBV18	TRBJ2-3	CASAPQELTDTQYF
TRBV7-9	TRBJ2-3	CASSSLDVSFGTDTQYF
TRBV28	TRBJ2-3	CASSSGFGGSTDTQYF
TRBV7-2	TRBJ1-2	CASSLGGVTYGYTF
TRBV6-1	TRBJ2-1	CASSELSPGGLKEQFF
TRBV30	TRBJ2-7	CAWRGTEHSYEQYF
TRBV18	TRBJ1-5	CASSQGTGRLQPQHF
TRBV7-9	TRBJ2-7	CASSFTQRFSYEQYF
TRBV5-1	TRBJ2-5	CASSGGPMEAQYF
TRBV10-3	TRBJ2-1	CAISETLATAYNEQFF
TRBV5-1	TRBJ2-5	CASSSPLAGVETQYF
TRBV7-9	TRBJ1-2	CASSLALQGIYGYTF
TRBV29-1	TRBJ1-2	CSVERQGYGYTF